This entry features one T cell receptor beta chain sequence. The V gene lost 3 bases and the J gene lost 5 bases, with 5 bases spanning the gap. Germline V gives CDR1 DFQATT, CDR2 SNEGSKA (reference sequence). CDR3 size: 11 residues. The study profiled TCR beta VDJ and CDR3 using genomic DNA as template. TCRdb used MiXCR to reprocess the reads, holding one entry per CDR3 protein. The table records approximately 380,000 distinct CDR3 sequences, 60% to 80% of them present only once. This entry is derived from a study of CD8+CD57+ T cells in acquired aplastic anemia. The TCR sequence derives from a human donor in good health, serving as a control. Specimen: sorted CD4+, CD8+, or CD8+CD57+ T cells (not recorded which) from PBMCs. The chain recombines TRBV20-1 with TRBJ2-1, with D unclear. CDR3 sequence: CSASFDNEQFF. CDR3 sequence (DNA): TGCAGTGCTAGCTTTGACAATGAGCAGTTCTTC.